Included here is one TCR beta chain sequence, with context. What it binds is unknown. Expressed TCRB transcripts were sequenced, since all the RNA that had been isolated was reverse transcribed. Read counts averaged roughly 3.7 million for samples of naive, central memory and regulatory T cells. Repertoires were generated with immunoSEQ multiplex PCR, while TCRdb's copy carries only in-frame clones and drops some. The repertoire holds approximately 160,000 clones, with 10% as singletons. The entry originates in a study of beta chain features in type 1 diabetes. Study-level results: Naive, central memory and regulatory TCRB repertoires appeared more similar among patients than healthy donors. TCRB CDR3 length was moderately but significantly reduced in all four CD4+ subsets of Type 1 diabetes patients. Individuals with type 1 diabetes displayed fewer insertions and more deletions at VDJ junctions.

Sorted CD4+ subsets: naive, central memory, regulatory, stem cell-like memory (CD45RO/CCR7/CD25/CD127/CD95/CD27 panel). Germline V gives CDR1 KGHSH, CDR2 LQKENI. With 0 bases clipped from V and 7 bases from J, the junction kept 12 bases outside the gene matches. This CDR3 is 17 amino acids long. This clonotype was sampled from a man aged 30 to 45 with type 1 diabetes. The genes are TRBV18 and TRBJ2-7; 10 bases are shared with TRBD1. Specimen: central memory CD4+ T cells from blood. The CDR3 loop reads CASSPPTGTGAIGEQYF. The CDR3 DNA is TGTGCCAGCTCACCACCTACAGGGACAGGGGCGATCGGGGAGCAGTACTTC. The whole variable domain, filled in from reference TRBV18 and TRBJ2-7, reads NAGVMQNPRHLVRRRGQEARLRCSPMKGHSHVYWYRQLPEEGLKFMVYLQKENIIDESGMPKERFSAEFPKEGPSILRIQQVVRGDSAAYFCASSPPTGTGAIGEQYFGPGTRLTVT.